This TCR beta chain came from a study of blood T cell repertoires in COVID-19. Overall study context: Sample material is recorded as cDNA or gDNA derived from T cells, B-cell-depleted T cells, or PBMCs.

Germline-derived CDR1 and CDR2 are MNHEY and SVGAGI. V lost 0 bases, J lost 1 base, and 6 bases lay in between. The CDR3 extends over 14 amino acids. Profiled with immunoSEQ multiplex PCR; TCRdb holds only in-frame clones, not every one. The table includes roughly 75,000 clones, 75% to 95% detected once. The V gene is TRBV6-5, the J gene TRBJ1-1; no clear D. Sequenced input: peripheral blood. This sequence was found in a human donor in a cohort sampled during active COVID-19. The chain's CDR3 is CASSYSSKNTEAFF. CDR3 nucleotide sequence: TGTGCCAGCAGTTACTCTTCCAAGAACACTGAAGCTTTCTTT.